This T cell receptor beta chain was retrieved from a study of blood T cell repertoires in COVID-19. As for the study in general: COVID-19 samples from acute and convalescent phases originated in the United States, Italy and Spain. From T cells, B-cell-depleted T cells, or PBMCs came the material, which was cDNA or gDNA.

Methods used by the authors: From reference gene primer amplification, estimates of nucleated cell counts were derived. Assay: immunoSEQ multiplex PCR; the TCRdb copy retains only in-frame clones and omits some. Clonal size and the V and J genes are those of that table, whereas D and trimming came from the DNA. The sample shows around 83,000 clones, around 85% of them seen only once. CDR1 is MDHEN, CDR2 SYDVKM, per germline. The CDR3 spans 11 residues. The chain couples TRBV28 to TRBJ2-7; D gene uncertain. The TCR was taken from a woman in her 70s with acute or convalescent COVID-19. Sequencing was carried out using peripheral blood. The CDR3 sequence: CADPRHPDLAV. The CDR3 DNA reads TGTGCCGATCCCAGACACCCGGATCTCGCTGTC.